Included here is one T cell receptor (beta chain) sequence, with context. The sample comes from a study of T cell changes during pregnancy in multiple sclerosis. This CDR3 is built from 11 residues. Germline values: CDR1 SQVTM, CDR2 ANQGSEA. V lost 5 bases and J lost 4, with 6 bases in between. The table came from immunoSEQ multiplex PCR; TCRdb's copy has only in-frame clones and leaves some out. The data show tens of thousands of clones, about 91% seen once. The specimen was peripheral blood, collected after pregnancy. The chain is built from TRBV29-1 and TRBJ1-5; D unclear. The TCR originated in a female donor in good health, enrolled as a control in a pregnancy study. The CDR3 region is CSVFNNQPQHF. The DNA of the CDR3 is TGCAGCGTTTTTAATAATCAGCCCCAGCATTTT.